The 22 T cell receptor beta chains below all came from one sample that was sequenced in a study of shared clonotypes between healthy human individuals. Naive CD8 cells lacked CD45RO and underwent positive selection for CCR7, leaving out terminally differentiated effector memory CD45RA+ cells. The table came from immunoSEQ multiplex PCR; TCRdb's copy has only in-frame clones and leaves some out. The sample lists some 1,900,000 clones, about 95% occurring once. Sequences were obtained from naive CD8+ T cells sorted from blood. All receptors come from a young man in good health.

This clone was seen only once. The rearrangement uses TRBV7-2 and TRBJ1-5, with D unresolved. The CDR3 totals 14 residues. Germline V gives CDR1 SGHTA, CDR2 FQGNSA. With 1 base removed from V and 3 bases from J, the gap between germline ends came to 7 bases. DNA of the CDR3: TGTGCCAGCAGCTTAGGGCAGCACAATCAGCCCCAGCATTTT. This sequence encodes CASSLGQHNQPQHF.

In regard to this clone: The sample carries other DNA sequences with the same CDR3. V gene TRBV7-9 combines with J gene TRBJ2-7; D is perhaps TRBD1 or TRBD2 (5 bases each). The germline V gene encodes CDR1 SEHNR and CDR2 FQNEAQ (reference sequence). V lost 0 bases, J lost 3 bases, and 6 bases lay in between. CDR3 size: 13 residues. The CDR3 here is CASSLAGDYEQYF. As DNA, the CDR3 is TGTGCCAGCAGCTTAGCGGGGGACTACGAGCAGTACTTC.

Notes on this clone: Distinct nucleotide sequences in the sample also encode this CDR3. The rearrangement uses TRBV27 and TRBJ2-7; D may match TRBD1 or TRBD2 (5 bases each). Germline V CDR1 and CDR2: MNHEY, SMNVEV (reference sequence). Trimming shortened V by 2 bases and J by 4 bases, and 9 bases separated the two germline ends. This CDR3 has 13 amino acids. CDR3 protein: CASSLGGEYEQYF. The CDR3 coding sequence is TGTGCCAGCAGTTTAGGGGGAGAATACGAGCAGTACTTC.

The rearrangement links TRBV7-8 to TRBJ2-5; 12 nucleotides agree with TRBD2. Germline lookup yields CDR1 SGHVS and CDR2 FQNEAQ. The V segment lost 8 bases and the J segment 0 bases; nucleotides outside the gene matches: 13. The CDR3 consists of 18 residues. The CDR3 here is CASSWRASGGEYQETQYF. The CDR3, as DNA: TGTGCCAGCTCCTGGAGGGCTAGCGGGGGGGAGTACCAAGAGACCCAGTACTTC.

The V gene is TRBV29-1, the J gene TRBJ2-7; 9 positions match TRBD2. Germline V gives CDR1 SQVTM, CDR2 ANQGSEA. V lost 0 bases and J lost 2; bases outside the gene matches: 8. The CDR3 runs to 16 residues. CDR3 nucleotide sequence: TGCAGCGTTGAAGATCGGCTAGCGGGGATCGCCTACGAGCAGTACTTC. Translated, it gives CSVEDRLAGIAYEQYF.

This clone was recorded a few times. In the same sample, other DNA sequences code for this CDR3. The chain couples TRBV4-1 to TRBJ2-7; D gene ambiguous. V lost 0 bases and J lost 1, with 4 bases in between. Germline loops: CDR1 MGHRA, CDR2 YSYEKL. The CDR3 sequence is 13 residues long. CDR3 DNA: TGCGCCAGCAGCCAAGACGGATCCTACGAGCAGTACTTC. Encoded protein: CASSQDGSYEQYF.

The chain uses TRBV29-1 and TRBJ2-1; D is perhaps TRBD1 (5 bases). This CDR3 has 10 residues. The germline V gene encodes CDR1 SQVTM and CDR2 ANQGSEA. Between the trimmed V and J ends, which lost 4 bases and 15 bases, there was a span of 13 bases. The CDR3: CSVVREKWFF. In DNA, the CDR3 is TGCAGCGTTGTCAGGGAAAAATGGTTCTTC.

The V gene is TRBV15, the J gene TRBJ1-4, with D uncertain. CDR3 length: 16 amino acids. Per germline, CDR1 LNHNV and CDR2 YYDKDF (reference sequence). Trimming took 5 bases from V and 8 from J, leaving 21 bases between them. The CDR3 nucleotides read TGTGCCACCAGCTCAGATGTTCTTGGAGACAACGAAAAACTGTTTTTT. Amino acids: CATSSDVLGDNEKLFF.

This chain joins TRBV15 and TRBJ1-3, with TRBD1 identical over 7 bases. V dropped 4 bases and J dropped 5; count of bases not matched to a gene: 11. Per germline, CDR1 LNHNV and CDR2 YYDKDF (reference sequence). The CDR3 loop spans 16 amino acids. CDR3 in DNA: TGTGCCACCAGCAAGGGGACGACAGGGCTGAGAAACACCATATATTTT. Its protein product is CATSKGTTGLRNTIYF.

The rearrangement joins TRBV27 to TRBJ2-1; possible D gene TRBD2, 6 bases. CDR1 and CDR2 from the germline V gene are MNHEY and SMNVEV (reference sequence). V lost 2 bases and J 3 bases, leaving 26 bases between the germline ends. The CDR3 covers 20 residues. CDR3 sequence reads: CASSLSIVGARDSDYNEQFF. The CDR3 coding sequence is TGTGCCAGCAGTTTAAGCATCGTGGGCGCAAGGGACTCCGACTACAATGAGCAGTTCTTC.

The rearrangement joins TRBV6-5 to TRBJ1-5; tentative D call: TRBD1 (5 bases). This CDR3 has 14 residues. V lost 4 bases, J lost 5 bases, and 12 bases lay in between. Per germline, CDR1 MNHEY and CDR2 SVGAGI. The CDR3 loop reads CASSFREGHQPQHF. The CDR3 region has the DNA TGTGCCAGCAGTTTCCGGGAGGGGCATCAGCCCCAGCATTTT.

This rearrangement joins TRBV4-3 to TRBJ1-4; D ambiguous. The V gene's germline CDR1 is LGHNA and CDR2 YSLEER. The ends were cut back, 3 bases at V and 8 bases at J, with 19 bases in the middle. The CDR3 is 16 residues long. The CDR3 DNA sequence: TGCGCCAGCAGCCATAATATAGCGGTGGTTGGGGAAAAACTGTTTTTT. As protein: CASSHNIAVVGEKLFF.

The chain is built from TRBV5-6 and TRBJ1-1; 9 bases line up with TRBD1. This CDR3 region has 15 residues. CDR1 and CDR2 (germline): SGHDT, YYEEEE. The V gene end was trimmed by 4 bases and the J gene end by 7 bases; junction bases not matched to a gene: 11. Written as DNA, the CDR3 is TGTGCCAGCAGCCTGGAACCGGGACAGGGTCTTGAAGCTTTCTTT. The encoded protein is CASSLEPGQGLEAFF.

The gene calls are TRBV6-5 and TRBJ2-5; 8 bases are shared with TRBD2. J gave up 5 bases and V 6 bases, and 11 bases lay outside the gene matches. CDR1 is MNHEY and CDR2 is SVGAGI in the germline V gene. The CDR3 runs 15 residues. The CDR3 bases are TGTGCCAGCAGCTTAAATTCGGGGGGGTTGGAGACCCAGTACTTC. This encodes CASSLNSGGLETQYF.

This chain uses TRBV2 with TRBJ2-5; D perhaps matches TRBD2 (6 bases). CDR3 length equals 14 residues. Germline lookup yields CDR1 SNHLY and CDR2 FYNNEI. Between the trimmed V and J ends, which lost 3 bases and 2 bases, there was a span of 10 bases. CDR3 coding DNA: TGTGCCAGCAGTGAGGCTAGCGTTCAAGAGACCCAGTACTTC. Encoded protein: CASSEASVQETQYF.

The genes are TRBV7-9 and TRBJ1-1, with a weak D call TRBD1 (5 bases). Trimming shortened V by 8 bases and J by 4 bases, and 11 bases separated the two germline ends. Germline loops: CDR1 SEHNR, CDR2 FQNEAQ (reference sequence). CDR3 length: 12 amino acids. This CDR3 reads CASGSTVTEAFF. The CDR3 bases are TGTGCCAGCGGATCGACAGTCACTGAAGCTTTCTTT.

This rearrangement joins TRBV5-6 to TRBJ2-7; D gene unclear. Trimming pared 3 bases from V and 5 bases from J, leaving 15 bases between. The CDR3 extends over 14 amino acids. CDR1 SGHDT and CDR2 YYEEEE come from the germline V gene. CDR3: CASSYADQWDEQYF. The CDR3 nucleotides read TGTGCCAGCAGCTACGCCGATCAGTGGGACGAGCAGTACTTC.

The rearrangement links TRBV2 to TRBJ1-1; unclear D gene. The CDR3 covers 13 residues. V was pared by 8 bases and J by 0 bases, with 10 bases between. The germline V gene has CDR1 SNHLY and CDR2 FYNNEI. CDR3 DNA: TGTGCCAGCTCTCCTCCCCTGAACACTGAAGCTTTCTTT. It specifies CASSPPLNTEAFF.

CDR3 sequence (DNA): TGCGCCAGCAGCCCCTCCGGGGGGGTCCGGGACACTGAAGCTTTCTTT. It specifies CASSPSGGVRDTEAFF. V gene TRBV4-1 combines with J gene TRBJ1-1, with D possibly being TRBD1 (5 bases). CDR3 length: 16 residues. Germline V gene sequence: CDR1 MGHRA, CDR2 YSYEKL. The ends were cut back, 4 bases at V and 3 bases at J, with 18 bases in the middle.

The rearrangement uses TRBV4-1 and TRBJ2-1; 9 nucleotides align to TRBD2. The J segment lost 5 bases and the V segment lost 0 bases, leaving 8 bases of the junction unmatched. Germline CDR1 and CDR2: MGHRA and YSYEKL. This CDR3 contains 17 residues. CDR3 loop: CASSQEGVAGENNEQFF. Written as DNA, the CDR3 is TGCGCCAGCAGCCAAGAAGGGGTAGCGGGAGAGAACAATGAGCAGTTCTTC.

This clone was recorded only once. J is TRBJ2-5 and V is TRBV4-1; TRBD2 aligns across 7 bases. CDR1 and CDR2 (germline): MGHRA, YSYEKL. CDR3 length: 16 amino acids. V lost 0 bases to trimming and J lost 5 bases; unmatched junction nucleotides: 9. The CDR3 loop reads CASSQDLWEGHETQYF. CDR3 bases: TGCGCCAGCAGCCAAGATCTGTGGGAGGGCCACGAGACCCAGTACTTC.

This clone appeared a single time. The chain combines TRBV9 with TRBJ2-5, with D unresolved. CDR3 length: 13 amino acids. Between the trimmed V and J ends, which lost 3 bases and 0 bases, there was a span of 6 bases. Germline V gene lookup returns CDR1 SGDLS and CDR2 YYNGEE. The CDR3: CASSDTYQETQYF. In nucleotides, the CDR3 is TGTGCCAGCAGCGACACGTACCAAGAGACCCAGTACTTC.